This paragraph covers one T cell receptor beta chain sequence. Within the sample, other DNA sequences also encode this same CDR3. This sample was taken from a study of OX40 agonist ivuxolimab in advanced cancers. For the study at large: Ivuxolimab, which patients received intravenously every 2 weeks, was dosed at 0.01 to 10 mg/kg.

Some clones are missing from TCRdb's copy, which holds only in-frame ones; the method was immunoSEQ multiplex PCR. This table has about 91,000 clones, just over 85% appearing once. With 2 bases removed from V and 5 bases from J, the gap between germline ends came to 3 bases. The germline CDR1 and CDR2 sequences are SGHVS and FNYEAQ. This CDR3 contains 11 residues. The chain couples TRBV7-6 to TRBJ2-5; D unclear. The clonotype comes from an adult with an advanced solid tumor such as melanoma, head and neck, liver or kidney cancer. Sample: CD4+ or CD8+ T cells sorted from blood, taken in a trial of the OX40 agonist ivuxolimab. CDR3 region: CASSLLETQYF. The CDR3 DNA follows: TGTGCCAGCAGCTTACTGGAGACCCAGTACTTC. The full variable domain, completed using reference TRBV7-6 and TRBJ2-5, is GAGVSQSPRYKVTKRGQDVALRCDPISGHVSLYWYRQALGQGPEFLTYFNYEAQQDKSGLPNDRFSAERPEGSISTLTIQRTEQRDSAMYRCASSLLETQYFGPGTRLLVL.